This TCR beta chain was documented in a study of T cells in Graves' hyperthyroidism and ophthalmopathy. From germline, CDR1 is SGHKS and CDR2 YYEKEE (reference sequence). The CDR3 totals 17 residues. V was pared by 5 bases and J by 2 bases, with 20 bases between. TCR beta CDR3 regions were amplified from RNA transcripts. The TCR CDR3 was amplified in a first-round RT-PCR using the HTBI primer set. TCRdb processed the multiplex PCR reads anew with MiXCR; each CDR3 protein has one entry. The table shows 550,000 to 700,000 distinct CDR3 sequences, with just over 45% occurring only once. Source material: peripheral blood or thyroid tissue (not recorded which). The rearrangement uses TRBV5-5 and TRBJ1-5; D is possibly TRBD1 (6 bases). The sequence was collected from an adult woman with Graves' disease, either hyperthyroidism or ophthalmopathy (not recorded which). CDR3 nucleotide sequence: TGTGCCAGCAGTTTTGCCAGGGGAGGCGTGGGCAATCAGCCCCAGCATTTT. Its translation: CASSFARGGVGNQPQHF.